This record covers a single T cell receptor beta chain. The clone's antigen remains unknown. Per-base quality was not reported, and no clone a single base away is much larger than it. Receptor libraries were prepared by 5' RACE. The sequencing machine was a NextSeq 500. The TCR library protocol attached unique molecular identifiers to individual cDNA molecules to correct for sequencing error and PCR bias. Both TCR alpha and beta chains were sequenced, and tight co-correlation was observed between alpha and beta sequence abundances in each sample. The source study handled its data this way. Decombinator V4 was used to annotate TCR sequences for V gene, J gene and CDR3. TCRs were defined as expanded if a significant change between any two time points was detected under a Poisson model with p below 0.0001. Abundances of TCRs were expressed as counts per million after normalisation to the total number of TCRs sequenced in each sample. MAIT TCRs were defined by TRAV1-2 paired with TRAJ12, TRAJ20 or TRAJ33, and iNKT TCRs by TRAV10 paired with TRAJ18. VDJdb, accessed 1 November 2021, was searched for CMV, EBV and SARS-CoV-2 annotated TCRs, with TCRs annotated for multiple antigens excluded. TCRdb took the public reads, trimmed them with fastp at Q25, ran MiXCR for clone calling and kept in-frame beta chains. Here each entry gathers all rows of one CDR3 protein and keeps the most common genes and DNA. For this entry, the V and J calls and clone size follow TCRdb and not the study's own pipeline. For this sample there are tens of thousands of distinct CDR3 sequences; approximately 12% appear just once. Approximately 4.7% of the sample is held by the ten biggest clonotypes.

This sample was included in a study of early T cells in non-severe SARS-CoV-2 infection (dated by TCRdb to 2020 to 2022). For the wider study: Bulk RNA from unsorted whole blood was used for TCR sequencing, so alpha and beta chains could not be paired. Paper-wide results and their limitations: VDJdb matching was skewed toward anti-spike CD8 responses and likely underestimated virus-specific expansions, missing private and CD4 specificities.

The study was a case-control design nested within a healthcare worker cohort in London, UK, with weekly nasopharyngeal swab PCR tests and blood sampling. Healthcare workers were enrolled in the week of the UK lockdown, from 23 to 31 March 2020, and were followed every week for up to about 16 weeks. Trimming takes 3 bases from V and 10 bases from J, and the germline ends sit 13 bases apart. CDR1 and CDR2 (LNHDA, SQIVND) derive from the germline V gene (reference sequence). Measured from the cysteine to the phenylalanine, the CDR3 is 13 residues long. The entry retains the CDR3 DNA only, 39 bases that are in frame from base 1.

The sample consisted of whole blood. The receptor chain draws on TRBV19 and TRBJ2-1, with the D gene too uncertain to name. The receptor was isolated from an adult who was a healthcare worker with PCR-confirmed SARS-CoV-2 infection or an uninfected control (not recorded which). The base sequence is TGTGCCAGTAGTATTCAACCCGCTGAGGAGCAGTTCTTC. Its product reads: CASSIQPAEEQFF.